This TCR beta chain was captured in a study of blood T cell repertoires in COVID-19. This CDR3 has 16 residues. Germline CDR1 reads MNHEY; CDR2 reads SVGEGT. J lost 7 bases, V lost 5 bases, and 8 bases had no gene match. Sequencing used immunoSEQ multiplex PCR; TCRdb keeps in-frame clones, though not all of them. The profile covers 250,000 or so clones, with approximately 90% appearing a single time and 0.87% taken by the ten largest. This clonotype was sampled from a man aged 50-60 years who had been exposed to COVID-19. The chain uses TRBV6-2 or TRBV6-3 and TRBJ2-1, with 13 positions matching TRBD2. Sequenced: PBMCs or T cells enriched from blood (not recorded which). The CDR3 DNA reads as TGTGCCAGCAGTCTAACTAGCGGGAGGGGGAGGAATGAGCAGTTCTTC. Translation: CASSLTSGRGRNEQFF.